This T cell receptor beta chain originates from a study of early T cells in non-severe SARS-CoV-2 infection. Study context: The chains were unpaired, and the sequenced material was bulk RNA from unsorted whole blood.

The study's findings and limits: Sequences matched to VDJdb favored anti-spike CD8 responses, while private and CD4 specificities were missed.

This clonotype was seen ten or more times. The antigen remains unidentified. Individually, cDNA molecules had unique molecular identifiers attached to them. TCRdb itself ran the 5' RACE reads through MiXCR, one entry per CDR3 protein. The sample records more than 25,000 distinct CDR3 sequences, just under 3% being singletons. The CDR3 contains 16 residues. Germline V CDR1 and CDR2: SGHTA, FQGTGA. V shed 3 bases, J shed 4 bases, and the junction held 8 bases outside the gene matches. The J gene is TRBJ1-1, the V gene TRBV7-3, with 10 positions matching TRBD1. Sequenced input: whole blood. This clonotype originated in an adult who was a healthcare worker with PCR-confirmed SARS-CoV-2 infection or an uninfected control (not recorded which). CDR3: CASSLTNRDRGTEAFF. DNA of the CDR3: TGTGCCAGCAGCTTGACCAACCGGGACAGGGGCACTGAAGCTTTCTTT.